Following are 6 T cell receptor beta chains from one sample sequenced in a study of blood T cell repertoires in COVID-19 (dated by TCRdb to 2020 to 2022). Receptor libraries were prepared by the immunoSEQ multiplex PCR assay. The table comes from immuneACCESS by way of TCRdb, which keeps in-frame sequences with V and J called. Part of the clones is missing from these tables; in studies checked, under half for an unresolved V gene and the rest for unknown reasons. Across this sample there are roughly 260,000 clones, with 75% to 95% seen only once. The ten biggest clones cover about 2.5% of the sample. Sequencing was performed on peripheral blood. The receptors stem from a person aged 18-29 years with COVID-19, enrolled during active disease.

The chain combines TRBV30 with TRBJ2-1, with unresolved D. The germline V gene encodes CDR1 GTSNPN and CDR2 SVGIG (reference sequence). The germline V and J ends were trimmed by 3 bases and 2 bases, with 17 bases remaining between them. The CDR3 totals 16 residues. CDR3 residues: CAWSAIHRRTYNEQFF. The CDR3, as DNA: TGTGCCTGGAGCGCAATACACAGACGCACCTACAATGAGCAGTTCTTC.

V and J are TRBV6-2 or TRBV6-3 and TRBJ2-2; D is unclear. Germline V CDR1 and CDR2: MNHEY, SVGEGT. Trimming took off 6 bases at V and 3 bases at J, with 14 bases between the two ends. This CDR3 spans 15 amino acids. CDR3 bases: TGTGCCAGCAGCCCCCCTGGGCAGCACACCGGGGAGCTGTTTTTT. Translated: CASSPPGQHTGELFF.

This chain joins TRBV6-1 and TRBJ2-1; D perhaps matches TRBD1 (6 bases). CDR3 size: 15 residues. Germline CDR1 and CDR2: MNHNS and SASEGT. V gave up 0 bases and J gave up 11 bases, with 17 bases separating them. CDR3 in DNA: TGTGCCAGCAGTGAAGCGCCGGGTGTGGGGGCGAAGCAGTTCTTC. It is translated as CASSEAPGVGAKQFF.

V gene TRBV9 combines with J gene TRBJ2-3; 11 bases are a match to TRBD2. J lost 7 bases, V lost 3 bases, and 7 bases had no gene match. Germline V gives CDR1 SGDLS, CDR2 YYNGEE. The CDR3 contains 15 residues. The CDR3 here is CASSAGTSGRYTQYF. The CDR3 nucleotides are TGTGCCAGCAGCGCCGGGACTAGCGGTCGGTATACGCAGTATTTT.

J is TRBJ1-1 and V is TRBV4-1; D gene ambiguous. The ends were cut back, 0 bases at V and 2 bases at J, with 7 bases in the middle. The CDR3 runs 14 residues. Germline V gives CDR1 MGHRA, CDR2 YSYEKL. The CDR3 spells CASSQDAGNTEAFF. The CDR3, as DNA: TGCGCCAGCAGCCAAGATGCGGGAAACACTGAAGCTTTCTTT.

The V gene is TRBV2, the J gene TRBJ1-5; D unclear. Trimming removed 4 bases from V and 7 bases from J, with 8 bases in between. This CDR3 has 12 residues. Germline lookup yields CDR1 SNHLY and CDR2 FYNNEI. CDR3 amino acids: CASSATVQPQHF. The CDR3, as DNA: TGTGCCAGCAGTGCTACAGTACAGCCCCAGCATTTT.